This T cell receptor beta chain comes out of a study of memory CD4+ T cells and cytomegalovirus serostatus. For the study at large: Donors were healthy Belgian adults, fewer than ten CMV seropositive and roughly 25 seronegative.

The CDR3 sequence is 16 residues long. With 1 base removed from V and 1 base from J, the gap between germline ends came to 12 bases. The germline CDR1 and CDR2 sequences are MDHEN and SYDVKM. In the original analysis: After removing out-of-frame reads, around 2 million distinct TCRbeta sequences remained. TCRdb's table, derived via immunoSEQ multiplex PCR, lists solely in-frame clones and lacks some. Clonal size and the V and J genes are those of that table, whereas D and trimming came from the DNA. The sample has almost 55,000 clones; around 78% are singletons. Single viable CD3+CD4+CD8-CD45RO+ cells were sorted as the memory CD4+ T cells. Study-wide findings and caveats: The CMV-associated TCR signature appears largely within the CD4+ memory repertoire.

Remarks on this clone: No antigen is known for it.

V gene TRBV28 combines with J gene TRBJ2-3; maybe TRBD2 (7 bases). The TCR originated in an adult in good health and CMV-seronegative. The sequenced sample was memory CD4+ T cells from blood. In DNA, the CDR3 is TGTGCCAGCAGTTTATCCGTAGGGGGGGGCACAGATACGCAGTATTTT. Translating it yields CASSLSVGGGTDTQYF.